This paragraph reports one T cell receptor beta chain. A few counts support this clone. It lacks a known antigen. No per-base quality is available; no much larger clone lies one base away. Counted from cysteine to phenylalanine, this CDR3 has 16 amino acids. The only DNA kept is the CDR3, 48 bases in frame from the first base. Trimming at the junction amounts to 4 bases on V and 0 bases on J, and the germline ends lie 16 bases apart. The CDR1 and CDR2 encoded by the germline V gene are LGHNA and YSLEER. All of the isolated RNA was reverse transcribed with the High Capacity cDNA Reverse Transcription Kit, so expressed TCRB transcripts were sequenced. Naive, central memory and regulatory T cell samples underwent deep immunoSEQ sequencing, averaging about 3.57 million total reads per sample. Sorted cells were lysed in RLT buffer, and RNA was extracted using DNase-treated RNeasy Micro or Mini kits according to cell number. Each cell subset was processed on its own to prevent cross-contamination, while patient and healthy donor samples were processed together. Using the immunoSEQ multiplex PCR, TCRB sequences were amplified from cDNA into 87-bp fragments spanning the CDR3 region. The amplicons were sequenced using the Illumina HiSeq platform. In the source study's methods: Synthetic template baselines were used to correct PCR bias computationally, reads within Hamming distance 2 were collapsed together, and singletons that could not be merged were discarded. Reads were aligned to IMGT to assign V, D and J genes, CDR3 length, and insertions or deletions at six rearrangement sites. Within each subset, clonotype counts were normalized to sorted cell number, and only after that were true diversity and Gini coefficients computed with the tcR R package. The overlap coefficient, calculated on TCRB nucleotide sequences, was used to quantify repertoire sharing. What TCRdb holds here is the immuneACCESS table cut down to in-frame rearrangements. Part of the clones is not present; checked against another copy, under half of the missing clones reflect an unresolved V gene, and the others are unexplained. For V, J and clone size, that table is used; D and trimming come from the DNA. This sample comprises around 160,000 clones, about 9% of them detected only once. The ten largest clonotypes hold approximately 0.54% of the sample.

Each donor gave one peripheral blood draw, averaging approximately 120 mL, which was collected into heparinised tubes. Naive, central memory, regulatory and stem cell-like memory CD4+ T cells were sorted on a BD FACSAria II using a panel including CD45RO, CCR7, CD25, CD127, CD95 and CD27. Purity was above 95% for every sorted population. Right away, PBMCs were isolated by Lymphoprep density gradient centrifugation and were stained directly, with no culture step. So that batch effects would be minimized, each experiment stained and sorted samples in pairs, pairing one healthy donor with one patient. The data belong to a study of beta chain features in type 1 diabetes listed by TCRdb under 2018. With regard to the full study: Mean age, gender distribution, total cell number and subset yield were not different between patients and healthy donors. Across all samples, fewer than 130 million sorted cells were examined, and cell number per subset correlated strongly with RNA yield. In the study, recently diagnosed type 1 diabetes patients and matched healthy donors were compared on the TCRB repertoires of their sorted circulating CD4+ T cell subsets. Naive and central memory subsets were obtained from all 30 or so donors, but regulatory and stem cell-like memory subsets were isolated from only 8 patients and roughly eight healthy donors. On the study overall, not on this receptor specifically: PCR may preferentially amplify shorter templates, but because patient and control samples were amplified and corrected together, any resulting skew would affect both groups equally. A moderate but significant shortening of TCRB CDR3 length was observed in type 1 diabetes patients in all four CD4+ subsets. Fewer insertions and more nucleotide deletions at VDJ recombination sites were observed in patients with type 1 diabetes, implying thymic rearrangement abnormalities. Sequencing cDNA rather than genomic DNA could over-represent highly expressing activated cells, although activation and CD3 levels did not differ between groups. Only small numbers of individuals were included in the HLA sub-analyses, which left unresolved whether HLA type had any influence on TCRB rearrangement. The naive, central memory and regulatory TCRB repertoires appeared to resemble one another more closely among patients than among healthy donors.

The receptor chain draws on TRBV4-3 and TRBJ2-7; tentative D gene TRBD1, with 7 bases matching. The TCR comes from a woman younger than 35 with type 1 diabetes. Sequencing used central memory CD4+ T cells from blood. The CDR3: CASSRGWQGGSYEQYF. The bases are TGCGCCAGCAGCCGGGGTTGGCAGGGGGGCTCCTACGAGCAGTACTTC.